Shown below are 25 T cell receptor beta chains from a single sample sequenced in a study of T cells after yellow fever vaccination. Using its own MiXCR run on the 5' RACE reads, TCRdb lists one record per CDR3 protein. The sample consists of about 340,000 distinct CDR3 sequences, approximately 12% of them appearing once. The specimen was CD4+ T cells sorted from PBMCs, collected 15 days after the yellow fever booster vaccination. The receptors derive from a man younger than 35 who received the YFV17D yellow fever vaccine.

As DNA, the CDR3 is TGTGCCAGCAGCCGCCGACAGCTAAGCGCAACTAATGAAAAACTGTTTTTT. It encodes CASSRRQLSATNEKLFF. The gene calls are TRBV7-8 and TRBJ1-4; a possible D gene is TRBD1 (5 bases). The germline CDR1 and CDR2 sequences are SGHVS and FQNEAQ. The ends were cut back, 5 bases at V and 0 bases at J, with 16 bases in the middle. The length of the CDR3 is 17 residues. Variable domain in full (rest from reference TRBV7-8 and TRBJ1-4): GAGVSQSPRYKVAKRGQDVALRCDPISGHVSLFWYQQALGQGPEFLTYFQNEAQLDKSGLPSDRFFAERPEGSVSTLKIQRTQQEDSAVYLCASSRRQLSATNEKLFFGSGTQLSVL.

This clonotype was seen at least ten times. J is TRBJ1-3 and V is TRBV6-6, with D perhaps TRBD1 (5 bases). Germline loops: CDR1 MNHNY, CDR2 SVGAGI (reference sequence). The CDR3 loop spans 13 amino acids. V was trimmed by 1 base and J by 4 bases, leaving 5 bases between them. The CDR3 spells CASSYWGGNTIYF. In DNA form, the CDR3 reads TGTGCCAGCAGTTACTGGGGGGGAAACACCATATATTTT.

The rearrangement uses TRBV5-1 and TRBJ2-1; 8 bases match TRBD2. CDR3 length: 17 residues. Unmatched junction bases numbered 13, after V lost 0 bases and J lost 8 bases. Germline lookup yields CDR1 SGHRS and CDR2 YFSETQ. Here the CDR3 DNA reads TGCGCCAGCAGCTTGGCCGTTGGTAGCGGGGTTTCGGATGAGCAGTTCTTC. This encodes CASSLAVGSGVSDEQFF.

This chain connects TRBV28 to TRBJ2-7; 9 bases agree with TRBD1. V gave up 6 bases and J gave up 2 bases; unmatched junction bases: 5. Germline V lookup: CDR1 MDHEN, CDR2 SYDVKM. The CDR3 consists of 14 residues. DNA for the CDR3: TGTGCCAGCAGGGGGACAGGGAAGGCCTACGAGCAGTACGTC. This encodes CASRGTGKAYEQYV.

This clonotype has just a few counts. V gene TRBV6-2 or TRBV6-3 combines with J gene TRBJ1-4; TRBD1 might be the D (6 bases). Germline loops: CDR1 MNHEY, CDR2 SVGEGT. The CDR3 runs 15 residues. Trimming removed 2 bases from V and 5 bases from J, with 12 bases in between. CDR3 sequence reads: CASSYPTGGNEKLFF. In nucleotides, the CDR3 is TGTGCCAGCAGTTACCCGACAGGCGGGAATGAAAAACTGTTTTTT.

The sample holds a few counts of this clonotype. The rearrangement links TRBV20-1 to TRBJ1-4; no clear D gene. V lost 0 bases, J lost 5 bases, and 4 bases lay in between. Looked up from germline, CDR1 is DFQATT and CDR2 is SNEGSKA (reference sequence). The CDR3 contains 12 residues. The CDR3 is CSARDQNEKLFF. The DNA of the CDR3 is TGCAGTGCTAGAGACCAGAATGAAAAACTGTTTTTT.

In this sample, this clonotype turned up a few times. The chain joins TRBV5-1 to TRBJ1-3; D ambiguous. V lost 0 bases to trimming and J lost 2 bases, with 6 bases between them. The CDR3 runs 14 residues. Germline CDR1 SGHRS, CDR2 YFSETQ. CDR3 coding DNA: TGCGCCAGCAGCTTGGACATACCTGGAAACACCATATATTTT. Its protein is CASSLDIPGNTIYF.

This clonotype was counted only a few times. V is TRBV2 and J is TRBJ2-1, with a tentative D call TRBD1 (6 bases). From germline, CDR1 is SNHLY and CDR2 FYNNEI. The CDR3 has 11 amino acids. V lost 8 bases to trimming and J lost 10 bases, with 12 bases between them. DNA for the CDR3: TGTGCCAGCGGAGGTAGGGGGGAGCAGTTCTTC. Amino acids: CASGGRGEQFF. Complete variable domain (other parts from reference TRBV2 and TRBJ2-1): EPEVTQTPSHQVTQMGQEVILRCVPISNHLYFYWYRQILGQKVEFLVSFYNNEISEKSEIFDDQFSVERPDGSNFTLKIRSTKLEDSAMYFCASGGRGEQFFGPGTRLTVL.

CDR3: CASTPGWGAGEQFF. The DNA of the CDR3 is TGTGCCAGCACCCCGGGTTGGGGGGCGGGTGAGCAGTTCTTC. V gene TRBV27 combines with J gene TRBJ2-1, with D perhaps being TRBD1 or TRBD2 (6 bases each). Germline loops: CDR1 MNHEY, CDR2 SMNVEV (reference sequence). The length of the CDR3 is 14 residues. V was cut by 7 bases and J by 9 bases, with 19 bases left in between.

This clonotype was seen a few times. V usage is TRBV19 and J usage is TRBJ2-5, with TRBD1 matching 7 bases. This CDR3 contains 15 residues. Germline V lookup: CDR1 LNHDA, CDR2 SQIVND (reference sequence). Unmatched junction bases numbered 6, after V lost 5 bases and J lost 0 bases. Here the CDR3 reads CASSSLQGYQETQYF. The CDR3 bases are TGTGCCAGTAGTTCTCTACAGGGGTACCAAGAGACCCAGTACTTC.

DNA of the CDR3: TGTGCCAGCAACCCGAGCCGGGACAGGGCAGATACGCAGTATTTT. Protein: CASNPSRDRADTQYF. The chain uses TRBV5-4 and TRBJ2-3, with 9 bases lining up with TRBD1. CDR3 length: 15 amino acids. Germline CDR1 and CDR2: SGHNT and YYREEE (reference sequence). The junction had 9 bases not matched to a gene; V was cut back by 6 bases and J by 4 bases.

This sequence joins TRBV25-1 and TRBJ2-5; 9 bases are shared with TRBD2. Germline V gene lookup returns CDR1 MGHDK and CDR2 SYGVNS. V shed 7 bases, J shed 4 bases, and the junction held 7 bases outside the gene matches. This CDR3 has 14 residues. CDR3 residues: CASKGGGAGETQYF. For the CDR3, the DNA is TGTGCCAGCAAGGGCGGGGGGGCCGGAGAGACCCAGTACTTC.

In its sample, this clonotype was seen a few times. The CDR3 sequence is CAISEGPAGNYGYTF. Here the CDR3 DNA reads TGTGCCATCAGTGAAGGACCAGCGGGTAACTATGGCTACACCTTC. The rearrangement joins TRBV10-3 to TRBJ1-2, with D hard to call. The germline V gene encodes CDR1 ENHRY and CDR2 SYGVKD. The CDR3 loop spans 15 amino acids. V was trimmed by 3 bases and J by 1 base, leaving 12 bases between them.

The chain couples TRBV12-3 or TRBV12-4 to TRBJ2-5, with 7 bases aligning to TRBD2. J lost 4 bases, V lost 6 bases, and 11 bases had no gene match. This CDR3 comprises 15 residues. The CDR3 loop reads CASRPVGTILETQYF. The CDR3 DNA follows: TGTGCCAGCAGGCCCGTCGGGACTATCTTAGAGACCCAGTACTTC.

This clonotype was detected many times. V gene TRBV4-1 combines with J gene TRBJ1-4, with TRBD1 matching over 8 bases. Germline CDR1 MGHRA, CDR2 YSYEKL. Trimming cost V 2 bases and J 8 bases; bases outside gene matches: 10. CDR3 size: 16 residues. For the CDR3, the DNA is TGCGCCAGCAGCCAACGCCGCGGACAGGGTGAAGAAAAACTGTTTTTT. Translated: CASSQRRGQGEEKLFF.

The chain recombines TRBV6-6 with TRBJ1-1, with 7 bases that match TRBD1. This CDR3 spans 12 amino acids. Germline values: CDR1 MNHNY, CDR2 SVGAGI (reference sequence). The J segment lost 4 bases and the V segment lost 8 bases, leaving 4 bases of the junction unmatched. This CDR3 is CASGSGGTEAFF. Written as DNA, the CDR3 is TGTGCCAGCGGGTCAGGGGGCACTGAAGCTTTCTTT.

The genes are TRBV6-6 and TRBJ1-6; D is perhaps TRBD1 (5 bases). V was trimmed by 5 bases and J by 7 bases, leaving 12 bases between them. The germline gives CDR1 MNHNY, CDR2 SVGAGI (reference sequence). CDR3 length equals 14 residues. The DNA for the CDR3 is TGTGCCAGCAGTAGCGGGGCGGCGAATTCACCCCTCCACTTT. This encodes CASSSGAANSPLHF.

This clonotype was counted between two and nine times. CDR3: CASKRGGPPYEQYV. For the CDR3, the DNA is TGTGCCAGCAAGAGGGGAGGACCCCCCTACGAGCAGTACGTC. The gene calls are TRBV28 and TRBJ2-7; tentative D call: TRBD2 (6 bases). V lost 7 bases and J lost 2, with 15 bases in between. The CDR3 consists of 14 residues. Per the germline V gene, CDR1 is MDHEN and CDR2 is SYDVKM.

The chain has TRBV6-1 and TRBJ2-3, with D uncertain. Germline values: CDR1 MNHNS, CDR2 SASEGT. Between the trimmed V and J ends, which lost 2 bases and 3 bases, there was a span of 6 bases. CDR3 length equals 13 residues. CDR3 loop: CASSEHWTDTQYF. CDR3 nucleotide sequence: TGTGCCAGCAGTGAACACTGGACAGATACGCAGTATTTT.

J is TRBJ2-1 and V is TRBV7-2; the match to TRBD2 covers 8 bases. Germline V gene sequence: CDR1 SGHTA, CDR2 FQGNSA. The CDR3 contains 17 residues. Germline trimming cut 5 bases from V and 7 bases from J; bases unmatched to any gene: 16. DNA for the CDR3: TGTGCCAGCAGCCACAGACGGGGGGGGCTGGTTAGGAATGAGCAGTTCTTC. Its translation is CASSHRRGGLVRNEQFF.

The table lists this clonotype with many counts. This sequence joins TRBV27 and TRBJ1-5, with D tentatively TRBD1 (5 bases). CDR1 is MNHEY and CDR2 is SMNVEV in the germline V gene (reference sequence). The CDR3 covers 17 residues. Between the trimmed V and J ends, which lost 3 bases and 0 bases, there was a span of 15 bases. The CDR3 nucleotides read TGTGCCAGCAGTTTTTATCCGGGGGGGTATAGCAATCAGCCCCAGCATTTT. It specifies CASSFYPGGYSNQPQHF.

This chain links TRBV20-1 with TRBJ2-1, with D unclear. The CDR3 is made up of 10 amino acids. V lost 3 bases and J lost 7, with 4 bases in between. CDR1 and CDR2 from the germline V gene are DFQATT and SNEGSKA (reference sequence). The CDR3 protein is CSARANEQFF. DNA of the CDR3: TGCAGTGCTAGGGCGAATGAGCAGTTCTTC.

This clonotype occurred many times. The CDR3 here is CAISEPGTDNQPQHF. Written as DNA, the CDR3 is TGTGCCATCAGTGAACCCGGGACAGATAATCAGCCCCAGCATTTT. The genes are TRBV10-3 and TRBJ1-5; TRBD1 aligns across 7 bases. This CDR3 is built from 15 residues. Germline loops: CDR1 ENHRY, CDR2 SYGVKD. The trim removed 3 bases at V and 4 bases at J, leaving 6 bases unmatched.

This clonotype was counted a few times. J is TRBJ2-1 and V is TRBV5-1, with D perhaps TRBD1 or TRBD2 (6 bases each). CDR1 SGHRS and CDR2 YFSETQ come from the germline V gene. The CDR3 spans 18 residues. V lost 1 base and J 3 bases, leaving 20 bases between the germline ends. Here the CDR3 DNA reads TGCGCCAGCAGCTTGATACCGATAGGGGGGCCCATCTACAATGAGCAGTTCTTC. It translates to CASSLIPIGGPIYNEQFF. Full variable domain (rest looked up from reference TRBV5-1 and TRBJ2-1): KAGVTQTPRYLIKTRGQQVTLSCSPISGHRSVSWYQQTPGQGLQFLFEYFSETQRNKGNFPGRFSGRQFSNSRSEMNVSTLELGDSALYLCASSLIPIGGPIYNEQFFGPGTRLTVL.

The CDR3 bases are TGTGCCAGCAGCTTCCTAGGAACAGATACGCAGTATTTT. It codes for CASSFLGTDTQYF. The chain employs TRBV11-2 and TRBJ2-3; D remains unclear. Germline V gene lookup returns CDR1 SGHAT and CDR2 FQNNGV. The CDR3 runs to 13 residues. Trimming shortened V by 3 bases and J by 3 bases, and 7 bases separated the two germline ends.